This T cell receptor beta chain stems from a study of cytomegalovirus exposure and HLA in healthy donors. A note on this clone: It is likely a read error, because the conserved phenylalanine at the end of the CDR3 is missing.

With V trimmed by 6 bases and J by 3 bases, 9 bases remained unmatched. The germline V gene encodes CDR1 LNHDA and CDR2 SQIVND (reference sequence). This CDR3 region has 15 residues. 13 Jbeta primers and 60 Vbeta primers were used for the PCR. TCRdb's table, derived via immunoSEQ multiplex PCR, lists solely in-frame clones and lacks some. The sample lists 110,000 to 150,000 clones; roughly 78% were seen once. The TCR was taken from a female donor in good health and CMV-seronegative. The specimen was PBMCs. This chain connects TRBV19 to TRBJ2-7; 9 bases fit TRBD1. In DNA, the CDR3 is TGTGCCAGTAGAGGGGCGGGACAGGGATTCTACGAGCAGTACCTC. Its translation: CASRGAGQGFYEQYL.